The rows below give T cell receptor beta chains drawn from one sample of a study of T-cell memory formation after mild COVID-19. MiXCR, run by TCRdb on the 5' RACE reads, gives a single entry per CDR3 protein. The repertoire holds some 130,000 distinct CDR3 sequences, with 15% to 20% as singletons. The sample consisted of PBMCs or a T cell subset sorted from them (not recorded which). All receptors come from an adult woman who had mild COVID-19 (a few samples of this study predate the infection). Cell type and time point are not known. CDR3s include the opening cysteine and the closing phenylalanine or tryptophan. Each record gives: J gene, CDR3 length, D gene, clone size, V gene, CDR3 protein, CDR3 DNA. The D gene is left open where the match is weak. Expanded clones get a size class; other rows say once, few or many, or leave the size out.

TRBJ2-2 19 TRBD2 few TRBV7-3 CASSAPGLAGGRATGELFF TGTGCCAGCAGCGCCCCGGGACTAGCGGGGGGGCGGGCCACCGGGGAGCTGTTTTTT
TRBJ2-1 15 TRBD2 - TRBV7-9 CASRSSGFSYNEQFF TGTGCCAGCAGATCTAGCGGCTTCTCCTACAATGAGCAGTTCTTC
TRBJ2-7 16 - few TRBV19 CASSISTGPPTYEQYF TGTGCCAGTAGCATTTCCACAGGGCCACCCACATACGAGCAGTACTTC
TRBJ1-6 15 - few TRBV12-3/TRBV12-4 CASSYRDPSNSPLHF TGTGCCAGCAGCTACCGGGACCCCAGTAATTCACCCCTCCACTTT
TRBJ2-3 17 - - TRBV6-2/TRBV6-3 CASSYTSSGGPSDTQYF TGTGCCAGCAGTTACACAAGTAGCGGAGGCCCCTCCGATACGCAGTATTTT
TRBJ2-7 15 - few TRBV18 CASSPNRGAAYEQYF TGTGCCAGCTCACCTAACCGCGGCGCGGCCTACGAGCAGTACTTC
TRBJ1-5 15 TRBD1 few TRBV30 CAWSAQGAGNQPQHF TGTGCCTGGAGTGCCCAGGGGGCAGGCAATCAGCCCCAGCATTTT
TRBJ2-7 13 - - TRBV2 CASSDRKSYEQYF TGTGCCAGCAGTGACCGGAAGTCCTACGAGCAGTACTTC
TRBJ2-5 11 - - TRBV20-1 CSAVLEETQYF TGCAGTGCTGTCCTCGAAGAGACCCAGTACTTC
TRBJ2-3 16 TRBD2 few TRBV10-3 CAIRKTSGIITDTQYF TGTGCCATCAGAAAGACTAGCGGGATAATCACAGATACGCAGTATTTT
TRBJ2-7 15 TRBD1 - TRBV7-6 CASSSGTGGHHEQYF TGTGCCAGCAGCTCTGGGACAGGGGGCCACCACGAGCAGTACTTC
TRBJ1-2 15 - - TRBV4-1 CASSQVGQPIHGYTF TGCGCCAGCAGCCAAGTTGGGCAGCCTATCCATGGCTACACCTTC
TRBJ2-1 18 - few TRBV7-2 CASSLPKLRSNSYNEQFF TGTGCCAGCAGCTTACCAAAGTTGCGGTCGAACTCCTACAATGAGCAGTTCTTC
TRBJ1-4 15 - few TRBV9 CASSVGTAMGEKLFF TGTGCCAGCAGCGTAGGGACCGCTATGGGTGAAAAACTGTTTTTT
TRBJ1-2 13 - - TRBV20-1 CSATGNRNYGYTF TGCAGTGCTACAGGGAATCGGAACTATGGCTACACCTTC
TRBJ2-1 16 - few TRBV24-1 CATSDYSARGFDEQFF TGTGCCACCAGTGATTATTCGGCTCGGGGATTTGATGAGCAGTTCTTC
TRBJ1-4 15 TRBD1 - TRBV20-1 CSARDRGFSSEKLFF TGCAGTGCCAGGGACAGGGGATTCTCAAGCGAAAAACTGTTTTTT
TRBJ2-1 13 TRBD2 few TRBV10-3 CAISPGLAGEQFF TGTGCCATCTCCCCTGGGCTAGCGGGTGAGCAGTTCTTC
TRBJ2-5 12 - - TRBV5-4 CASSWAQETQYF TGTGCCAGCAGCTGGGCCCAAGAGACCCAGTACTTC
TRBJ2-7 15 - few TRBV20-1 CSARDLGRSSYEQYF TGCAGTGCTAGAGATCTTGGGCGGAGCTCCTACGAGCAGTACTTC
TRBJ1-5 15 TRBD1 few TRBV4-1 CASSRPGQENQPQHF TGCGCCAGCAGCCGACCGGGACAGGAAAATCAGCCCCAGCATTTT
TRBJ1-2 13 - - TRBV3-1 CASSQARASGYTF TGTGCCAGCAGCCAAGCCAGGGCCTCGGGCTACACCTTC
TRBJ2-7 15 - - TRBV5-5 CASSVSSQGTYEQYF TGTGCCAGCAGCGTTAGCTCACAGGGCACCTACGAGCAGTACTTC
TRBJ2-7 15 TRBD1 - TRBV14 CASTRGQGAEYEQYF TGTGCCAGCACTCGGGGACAGGGGGCGGAGTACGAGCAGTACTTC
TRBJ2-7 14 TRBD2 many TRBV7-8 CASSSGLAIYEQYF TGTGCCAGCAGCTCGGGACTAGCGATCTACGAGCAGTACTTC
TRBJ2-1 13 - - TRBV6-2/TRBV6-3 CASSYSSNNEQFF TGTGCCAGCAGTTACTCGTCTAACAATGAGCAGTTCTTC
TRBJ2-7 14 - - TRBV6-5 CASSYSNQGDEQYF TGTGCCAGCAGTTACTCGAATCAAGGGGACGAGCAGTACTTC
TRBJ2-1 15 TRBD2 - TRBV6-5 CASSYEGGRAVEQFF TGTGCCAGCAGTTATGAAGGCGGGAGGGCCGTCGAGCAGTTCTTC
TRBJ2-3 14 - - TRBV7-2 CASSLRDMGDTQYF TGTGCCAGCAGCTTGCGGGATATGGGTGATACGCAGTATTTT
TRBJ1-1 13 - few TRBV7-2 CASSSGMDTEAFF TGTGCCAGCAGCTCGGGGATGGACACTGAAGCTTTCTTT
TRBJ2-3 15 - - TRBV7-3 CASSPRGSATDTQYF TGTGCCAGCAGCCCAAGGGGTAGCGCCACAGATACGCAGTATTTT
TRBJ1-4 18 - - TRBV4-3 CASSQEVAGSATNEKLFF TGCGCCAGCAGCCAAGAGGTCGCAGGCTCTGCAACTAATGAAAAACTGTTTTTT
TRBJ2-5 15 - - TRBV11-1 CASSFDPGWGETQYF TGTGCCAGCAGCTTTGACCCGGGCTGGGGTGAGACCCAGTACTTC
TRBJ1-5 15 - - TRBV7-2 CASSFWGDSNQPQHF TGTGCCAGCAGCTTCTGGGGGGATAGCAATCAGCCCCAGCATTTT
TRBJ2-1 15 TRBD2 few TRBV7-2 CASSSERGIVDEQFF TGTGCCAGCAGCTCGGAGCGGGGGATTGTCGATGAGCAGTTCTTC
TRBJ2-5 13 TRBD1 many TRBV24-1 CATSEGQGETQYF TGTGCCACCAGTGAGGGACAGGGAGAGACCCAGTACTTC
TRBJ1-2 16 TRBD1 - TRBV7-2 CASSPNRGSANYGYTF TGTGCCAGCAGCCCCAACAGGGGGAGTGCTAACTATGGCTACACCTTC
TRBJ2-3 15 - - TRBV3-1 CASSHLSGSTDTQYF TGTGCCAGCAGCCATCTAAGCGGGAGCACAGATACGCAGTATTTT
TRBJ2-7 16 - - TRBV7-9 CASSPLGGEGDYEQYF TGTGCCAGCAGCCCCCTGGGGGGAGAAGGGGACTACGAGCAGTACTTC
TRBJ2-5 16 TRBD2 - TRBV5-1 CASSSGLAGGPQTQYF TGCGCCAGCAGCTCCGGACTAGCGGGGGGCCCGCAGACCCAGTACTTC
TRBJ2-7 14 - once TRBV5-4 CASSLVESSYEQYF TGTGCCAGCAGCTTGGTGGAGAGCTCCTACGAGCAGTACTTC
TRBJ2-2 14 TRBD1 many TRBV5-1 CASSLGQVHDELFF TGCGCCAGCAGCTTAGGACAGGTTCATGATGAGCTGTTTTTT
TRBJ1-5 16 TRBD1 few TRBV24-1 CATSDPTGGGNQPQHF TGTGCCACCAGTGACCCGACAGGGGGCGGGAATCAGCCCCAGCATTTT
TRBJ2-1 16 TRBD1 - TRBV20-1 CSASWRGDRVHNEQFF TGCAGTGCTAGTTGGCGCGGGGACAGGGTTCACAATGAGCAGTTCTTC